What follows describes a single T cell receptor (beta chain). The CDR3 length is 15 residues. Germline CDR1 reads LGHNA; CDR2 reads YSLEER. The V end lost 0 bases, the J end lost 2 bases, and 11 bases lay between the germline ends. Original handling: Cell counts per sample came from amplifying reference gene primers. Assay: immunoSEQ multiplex PCR; the TCRdb copy retains only in-frame clones and omits some. The DNA was the basis for D and trimming; V, J and clone size are from that table. The sample contains over 60,000 clones, around 77% of which appear only once. The data belong to a study of blood T cell repertoires in COVID-19. Across the study: COVID-19 samples from acute and convalescent phases originated in the United States, Italy and Spain. The cDNA or gDNA used as material had been derived from T cells, B-cell-depleted T cells, or PBMCs.

The clonotype originates from a human donor in a cohort sampled during active COVID-19. The chain recombines TRBV4-3 with TRBJ2-7; maybe TRBD1 (6 bases). Sequenced material: peripheral blood. The CDR3 spells CASSQEGHSTYEQYF. In DNA form, the CDR3 reads TGCGCCAGCAGCCAAGAGGGACATTCCACCTACGAGCAGTACTTC.